The 15 T cell receptor beta chains below all came from one sample that was sequenced in a study of T cell responses to AZD1222 COVID-19 vaccine. Sequencing was performed with immunoSEQ multiplex PCR; in TCRdb, only in-frame clones are kept and a portion is missing. The sample lists approximately 150,000 clones, roughly nine tenths seen once, with 2.6% in the top ten. This sample comprised peripheral blood, obtained on day 0 of AZD1222 vaccination. These receptor sequences come from an adult in good health.

This rearrangement joins TRBV29-1 to TRBJ2-1; D gene ambiguous. This CDR3 is 15 amino acids long. V was clipped by 6 bases and J by 8 bases, with 23 bases between them. Looked up from germline, CDR1 is SQVTM and CDR2 is ANQGSEA. CDR3: CSVESLAIGGHEQFF. The CDR3 DNA reads as TGCAGCGTGGAATCGCTGGCCATAGGTGGCCATGAGCAGTTCTTC.

The CDR3 protein is CASTRRGLAGVDTQYF. The CDR3 bases are TGTGCCAGCACCCGGAGGGGACTAGCGGGAGTAGATACGCAGTATTTT. This rearrangement joins TRBV2 to TRBJ2-3; 14 nucleotides match TRBD2. The CDR3 contains 16 residues. Germline loops: CDR1 SNHLY, CDR2 FYNNEI. The trim removed 7 bases at V and 5 bases at J, leaving 8 bases unmatched.

The chain joins TRBV4-1 to TRBJ1-2; 7 bases are a match to TRBD1. The CDR3 is 14 residues long. The trim removed 4 bases at V and 11 bases at J, leaving 13 bases unmatched. Germline values: CDR1 MGHRA, CDR2 YSYEKL. The CDR3 DNA is TGCGCCAGCAGCCCTCAGGGACAGCGCTTATGGTACACCTTC. It codes for CASSPQGQRLWYTF.

This clone has only a few counts. The V gene is TRBV5-1, the J gene TRBJ2-7; no reliable D call. The V end lost 5 bases, the J end lost 4 bases, and 10 bases lay between the germline ends. Germline V gene data show CDR1 as SGHRS and CDR2 as YFSETQ. The CDR3 is 12 amino acids. The CDR3 loop reads CASSDWKYEQYF. The CDR3 DNA sequence: TGCGCCAGCAGTGACTGGAAATACGAGCAGTACTTC.

This clone was detected once. V and J are TRBV27 and TRBJ1-2; 9 bases are shared with TRBD1. The germline V gene encodes CDR1 MNHEY and CDR2 SMNVEV (reference sequence). The CDR3 runs to 15 residues. Trimming took 6 bases from V and 5 from J; bases not matched to a gene: 10. CDR3 coding DNA: TGTGCCAGCAGAAACCTACAGGGGGCAGGTTATGGCTACACCTTC. This translates into CASRNLQGAGYGYTF.

The V call is TRBV5-5, the J call TRBJ2-7, with TRBD1 identical over 12 bases. Losses at the gene ends were 2 bases for V and 1 base for J; bases not matched to a gene: 4. Germline V gene sequence: CDR1 SGHKS, CDR2 YYEKEE (reference sequence). This CDR3 is built from 16 residues. The CDR3 sequence: CASSFGDRGLSYEQYF. In DNA, the CDR3 is TGTGCCAGCAGCTTCGGGGACAGGGGGCTTTCCTACGAGCAGTACTTC.

The chain is built from TRBV28 and TRBJ2-7; D uncertain. The germline V and J ends were trimmed by 5 bases and 3 bases, with 5 bases remaining between them. CDR3 length equals 11 residues. Per germline, CDR1 MDHEN and CDR2 SYDVKM. The CDR3 nucleotides read TGTGCCAGCAGTGCGGACTACGAGCAGTACTTC. Translation: CASSADYEQYF.

V and J are TRBV18 and TRBJ1-6; D is perhaps TRBD1 (6 bases). V gave up 3 bases and J gave up 7 bases, with 19 bases separating them. Germline V gene sequence: CDR1 KGHSH, CDR2 LQKENI. The CDR3 loop spans 17 amino acids. The chain's CDR3 is CASSPQSKGQKNSPLHF. In DNA form, the CDR3 reads TGTGCCAGCTCACCGCAAAGTAAAGGACAGAAAAATTCACCCCTCCACTTT.

V gene TRBV29-1 combines with J gene TRBJ2-7, with D possibly TRBD1 on 6 matching bases. This CDR3 comprises 13 residues. Trimming shortened V by 7 bases and J by 0 bases, and 13 bases separated the two germline ends. Germline-derived CDR1 and CDR2 are SQVTM and ANQGSEA. CDR3 bases: TGCAGCGCTTATGGGACAAACTCCTACGAGCAGTACTTC. Protein sequence: CSAYGTNSYEQYF.

The genes are TRBV9 and TRBJ2-3, with 12 bases identical to TRBD2. Per the germline V gene, CDR1 is SGDLS and CDR2 is YYNGEE. The CDR3 is 16 residues long. The V gene end was trimmed by 3 bases and the J gene end by 0 bases; junction bases not matched to a gene: 2. This chain's CDR3 is CASSEGLAGSTDTQYF. CDR3 bases: TGTGCCAGCAGCGAAGGACTAGCGGGGAGCACAGATACGCAGTATTTT.

As to this clone: The germline gene is not matched at one end of the junction; a read error may be the cause. V is TRBV20-1 and J is TRBJ1-1, with D uncertain. From germline, CDR1 is DFQATT and CDR2 SNEGSKA (reference sequence). The CDR3 length is 11 residues. The chain's CDR3 is CSIHSNTEVFF. The CDR3 nucleotides read TGCAGTATTCACTCGAACACTGAAGTTTTCTTT.

Here the CDR3 DNA reads TGTGCCAGCAGTGAAGCGAAAGATTACGAGCAGTACTTC. Its translation: CASSEAKDYEQYF. The chain joins TRBV6-1 to TRBJ2-7; D unclear. This CDR3 comprises 13 residues. Trimming stripped 0 bases from V and 4 bases from J, with 7 bases between. Germline values: CDR1 MNHNS, CDR2 SASEGT.

The chain has TRBV6-5 and TRBJ1-2; TRBD1 is a possible D gene (5 bases). CDR3 length: 12 residues. Trimming took off 8 bases at V and 8 bases at J, with 15 bases between the two ends. Germline loops: CDR1 MNHEY, CDR2 SVGAGI. In DNA, the CDR3 is TGTGCCAGCCAGGACATCTTCGGGGGCTACACCTTC. Its translation is CASQDIFGGYTF.

The chain has TRBV7-9 and TRBJ2-5; D is possibly TRBD2 (5 bases). Trimming shortened V by 5 bases and J by 2 bases, and 15 bases separated the two germline ends. Germline assignment: CDR1 SEHNR and CDR2 FQNEAQ (reference sequence). This CDR3 region has 15 residues. The CDR3 nucleotides are TGTGCCAGCAGCCACCGGATCGGGGAACAAGAGACCCAGTACTTC. The encoded protein is CASSHRIGEQETQYF.

The J gene is TRBJ1-3, the V gene TRBV20-1; D is undetermined. Germline CDR1 and CDR2: DFQATT and SNEGSKA (reference sequence). The CDR3 sequence is 11 residues long. The V end was cut by 2 bases, the J end by 4 bases, with 3 bases between. The CDR3 bases are TGCAGTGCTAGAAGAGGAAACACCATATATTTT. This codes for CSARRGNTIYF.